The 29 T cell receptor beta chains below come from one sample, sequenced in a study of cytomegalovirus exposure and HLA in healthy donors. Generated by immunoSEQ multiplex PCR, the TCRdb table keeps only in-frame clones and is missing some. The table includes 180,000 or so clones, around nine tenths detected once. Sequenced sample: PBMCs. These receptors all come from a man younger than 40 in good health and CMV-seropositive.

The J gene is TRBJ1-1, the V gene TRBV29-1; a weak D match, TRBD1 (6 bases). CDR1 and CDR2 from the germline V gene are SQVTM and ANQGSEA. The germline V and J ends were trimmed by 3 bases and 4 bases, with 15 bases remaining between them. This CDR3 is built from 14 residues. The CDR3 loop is CSVEDRVGGTEAFF. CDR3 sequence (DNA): TGCAGCGTTGAGGACAGAGTAGGGGGCACTGAAGCTTTCTTT.

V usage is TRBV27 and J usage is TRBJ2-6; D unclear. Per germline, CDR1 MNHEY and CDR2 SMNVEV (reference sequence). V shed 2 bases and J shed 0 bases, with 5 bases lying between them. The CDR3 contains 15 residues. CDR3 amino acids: CASSLVYSGANVLTF. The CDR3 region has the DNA TGTGCCAGCAGTTTAGTCTACTCTGGGGCCAACGTCCTGACTTTC.

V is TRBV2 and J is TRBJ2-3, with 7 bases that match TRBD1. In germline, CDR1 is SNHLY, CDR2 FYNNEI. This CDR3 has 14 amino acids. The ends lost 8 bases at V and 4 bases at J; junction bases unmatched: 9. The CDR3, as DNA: TGTGCCAGCCGTCGACAGGGCACGGCAGATACGCAGTATTTT. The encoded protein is CASRRQGTADTQYF. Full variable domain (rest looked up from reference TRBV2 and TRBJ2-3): EPEVTQTPSHQVTQMGQEVILRCVPISNHLYFYWYRQILGQKVEFLVSFYNNEISEKSEIFDDQFSVERPDGSNFTLKIRSTKLEDSAMYFCASRRQGTADTQYFGPGTRLTVL.

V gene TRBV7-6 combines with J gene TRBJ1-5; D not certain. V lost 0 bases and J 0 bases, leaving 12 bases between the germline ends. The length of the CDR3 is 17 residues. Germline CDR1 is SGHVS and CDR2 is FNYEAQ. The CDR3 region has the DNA TGTGCCAGCAGCTTAGCGAGGAGCTCTAATAGCAATCAGCCCCAGCATTTT. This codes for CASSLARSSNSNQPQHF. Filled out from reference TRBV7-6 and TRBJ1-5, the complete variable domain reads GAGVSQSPRYKVTKRGQDVALRCDPISGHVSLYWYRQALGQGPEFLTYFNYEAQQDKSGLPNDRFSAERPEGSISTLTIQRTEQRDSAMYRCASSLARSSNSNQPQHFGDGTRLSIL.

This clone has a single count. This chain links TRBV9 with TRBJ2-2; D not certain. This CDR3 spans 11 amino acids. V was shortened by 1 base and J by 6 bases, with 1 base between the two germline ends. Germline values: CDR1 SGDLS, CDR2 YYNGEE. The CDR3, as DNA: TGTGCCAGCAGCGTATCCGGGGAGCTGTTTTTT. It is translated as CASSVSGELFF.

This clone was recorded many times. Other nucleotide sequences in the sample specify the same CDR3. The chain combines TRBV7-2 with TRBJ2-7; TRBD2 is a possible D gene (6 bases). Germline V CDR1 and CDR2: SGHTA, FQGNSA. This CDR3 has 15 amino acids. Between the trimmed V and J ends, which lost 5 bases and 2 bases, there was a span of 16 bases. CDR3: CASSPRQGLTYEQYF. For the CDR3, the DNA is TGTGCCAGCAGCCCTAGGCAGGGACTCACCTACGAGCAGTACTTC.

The DNA for the CDR3 is TGCAGCGCAACTCGGGGGGGAGGCTACGAGCAGTACTTC. Translation: CSATRGGGYEQYF. The rearrangement joins TRBV29-1 to TRBJ2-7; 8 bases line up with TRBD2. The CDR3 is made up of 13 amino acids. CDR1 is SQVTM and CDR2 is ANQGSEA in the germline V gene. The J segment lost 3 bases and the V segment lost 7 bases, leaving 8 bases of the junction unmatched.

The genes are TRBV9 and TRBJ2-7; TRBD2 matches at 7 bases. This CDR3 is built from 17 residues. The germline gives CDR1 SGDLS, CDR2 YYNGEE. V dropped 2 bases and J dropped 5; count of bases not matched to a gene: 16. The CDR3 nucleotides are TGTGCCAGCAGCGTGGGGACTACCTCCAGGGTGGTCGACGAGCAGTACTTC. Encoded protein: CASSVGTTSRVVDEQYF.

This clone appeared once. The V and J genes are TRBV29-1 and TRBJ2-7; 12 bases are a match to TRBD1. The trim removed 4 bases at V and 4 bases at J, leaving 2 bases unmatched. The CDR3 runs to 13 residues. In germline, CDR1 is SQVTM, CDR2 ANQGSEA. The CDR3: CSVAGQGAYEQYF. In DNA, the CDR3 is TGCAGCGTTGCGGGACAGGGGGCATACGAGCAGTACTTC.

CDR3 DNA sequence: TGCGCCAGCAGCTTGGTGGGGCAGCGGGGGCGGCAAGAGACCCAGTACTTC. Protein: CASSLVGQRGRQETQYF. The genes are TRBV5-1 and TRBJ2-5; 8 bases match TRBD2. This CDR3 is 17 amino acids long. Germline V CDR1 and CDR2: SGHRS, YFSETQ. V shed 0 bases and J 2 bases; nucleotides not matched to a gene: 9.

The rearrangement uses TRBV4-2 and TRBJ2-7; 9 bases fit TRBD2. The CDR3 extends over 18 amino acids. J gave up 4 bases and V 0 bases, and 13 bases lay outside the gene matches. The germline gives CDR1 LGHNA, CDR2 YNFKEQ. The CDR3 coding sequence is TGTGCCAGCAGCCAAGATCGTAGCGGGAGTGTATTGGGGTACGAGCAGTACTTC. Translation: CASSQDRSGSVLGYEQYF.

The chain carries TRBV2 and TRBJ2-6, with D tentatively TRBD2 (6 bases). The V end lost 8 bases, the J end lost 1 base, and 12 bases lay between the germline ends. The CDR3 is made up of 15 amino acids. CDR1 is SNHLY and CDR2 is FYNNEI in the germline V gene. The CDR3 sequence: CASSERGSGANVLTF. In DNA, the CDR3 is TGTGCCAGCTCTGAACGGGGGTCTGGGGCCAACGTCCTGACTTTC.

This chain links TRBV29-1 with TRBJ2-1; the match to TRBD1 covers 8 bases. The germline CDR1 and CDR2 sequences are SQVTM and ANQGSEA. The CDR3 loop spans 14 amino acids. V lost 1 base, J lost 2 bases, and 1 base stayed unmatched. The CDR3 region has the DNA TGCAGCGTTGAAGGACAGGGGCCCTACAATGAGCAGTTCTTC. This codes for CSVEGQGPYNEQFF.

The CDR3 DNA is TGTGCCAGCAGCGCCGGGACAGGCATTAGAGAGACCCAGTACTTC. It encodes CASSAGTGIRETQYF. The chain links TRBV9 to TRBJ2-5; 8 bases fit TRBD1. J was trimmed by 4 bases and V by 3 bases; bases with no gene match: 8. This CDR3 comprises 15 residues. Germline CDR1 reads SGDLS; CDR2 reads YYNGEE.

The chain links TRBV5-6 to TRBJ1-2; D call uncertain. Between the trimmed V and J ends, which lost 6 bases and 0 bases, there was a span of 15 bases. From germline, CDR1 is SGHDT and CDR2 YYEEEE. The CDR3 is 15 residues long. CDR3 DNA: TGTGCCAGCAATATCTTGACTCCCGCTAACTATGGCTACACCTTC. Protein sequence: CASNILTPANYGYTF.

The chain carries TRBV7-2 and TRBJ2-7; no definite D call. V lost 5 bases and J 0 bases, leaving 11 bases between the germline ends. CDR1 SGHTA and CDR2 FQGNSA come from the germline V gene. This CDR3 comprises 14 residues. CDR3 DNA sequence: TGTGCCAGCAGCAGTGACGGAGTCTCCTACGAGCAGTACTTC. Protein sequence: CASSSDGVSYEQYF. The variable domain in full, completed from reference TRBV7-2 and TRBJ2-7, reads GAGVSQSPSNKVTEKGKDVELRCDPISGHTALYWYRQSLGQGLEFLIYFQGNSAPDKSGLPSDRFSAERTGGSVSTLTIQRTQQEDSAVYLCASSSDGVSYEQYFGPGTRLTVT.

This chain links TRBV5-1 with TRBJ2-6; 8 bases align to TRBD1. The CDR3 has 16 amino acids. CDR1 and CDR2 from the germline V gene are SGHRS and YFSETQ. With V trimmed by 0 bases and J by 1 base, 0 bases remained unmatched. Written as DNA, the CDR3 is TGCGCCAGCAGCTTGGGACAGGGGTCTGGGGCCAACGTCCTGACTTTC. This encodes CASSLGQGSGANVLTF.

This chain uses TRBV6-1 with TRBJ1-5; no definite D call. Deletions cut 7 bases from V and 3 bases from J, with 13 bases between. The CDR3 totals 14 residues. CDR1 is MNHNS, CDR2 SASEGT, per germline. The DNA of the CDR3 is TGTGCCAGCACCCCCAGCAGCTACAATCAGCCCCAGCATTTT. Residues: CASTPSSYNQPQHF.

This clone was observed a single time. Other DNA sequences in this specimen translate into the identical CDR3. Here the CDR3 DNA reads TGTGCCAGCAGCTTGGGCGGGACCTACGAGCAGTACTTC. Translated, it gives CASSLGGTYEQYF. The rearrangement links TRBV7-2 to TRBJ2-7, with D perhaps matching TRBD2 (6 bases). CDR1 and CDR2 (germline): SGHTA, FQGNSA. The germline V and J ends were trimmed by 3 bases and 2 bases, with 8 bases remaining between them. The CDR3 covers 13 residues.

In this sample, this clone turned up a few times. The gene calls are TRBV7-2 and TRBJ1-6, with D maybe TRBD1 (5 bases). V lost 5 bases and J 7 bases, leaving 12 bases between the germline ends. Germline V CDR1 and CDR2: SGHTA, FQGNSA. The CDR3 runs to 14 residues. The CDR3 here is CASSTGAINSPLHF. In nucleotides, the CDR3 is TGTGCCAGCAGCACCGGGGCGATAAATTCACCCCTCCACTTT.

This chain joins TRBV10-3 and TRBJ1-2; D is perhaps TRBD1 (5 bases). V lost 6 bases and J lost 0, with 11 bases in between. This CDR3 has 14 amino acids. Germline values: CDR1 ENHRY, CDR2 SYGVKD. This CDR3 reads CAIRNGTANYGYTF. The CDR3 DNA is TGTGCCATCAGGAACGGGACGGCTAACTATGGCTACACCTTC.

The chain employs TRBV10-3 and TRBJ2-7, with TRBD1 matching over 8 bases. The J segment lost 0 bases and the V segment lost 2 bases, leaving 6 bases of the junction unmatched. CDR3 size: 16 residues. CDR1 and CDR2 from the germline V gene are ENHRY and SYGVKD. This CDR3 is CAISENLGTGSYEQYF. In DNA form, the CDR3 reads TGTGCCATCAGTGAGAATCTTGGGACAGGCTCCTACGAGCAGTACTTC.

CDR3 coding DNA: TGTGCCAGCAAGAACAGGGGTTCCACAGATACGCAGTATTTT. Translated: CASKNRGSTDTQYF. The chain has TRBV11-2 and TRBJ2-3; TRBD1 aligns across 7 bases. CDR3 size: 14 residues. The germline gives CDR1 SGHAT, CDR2 FQNNGV. J gave up 2 bases and V 7 bases, and 6 bases lay outside the gene matches. Full variable domain (outside the CDR3, taken from reference TRBV11-2 and TRBJ2-3): EAGVAQSPRYKIIEKRQSVAFWCNPISGHATLYWYQQILGQGPKLLIQFQNNGVVDDSQLPKDRFSAERLKGVDSTLKIQPAKLEDSAVYLCASKNRGSTDTQYFGPGTRLTVL.

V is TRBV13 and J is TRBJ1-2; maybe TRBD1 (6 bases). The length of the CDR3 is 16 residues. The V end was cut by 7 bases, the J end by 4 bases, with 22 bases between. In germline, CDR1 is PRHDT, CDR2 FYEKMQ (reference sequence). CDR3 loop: CASIRLIDRLGYGYTF. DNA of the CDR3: TGTGCCAGCATCAGACTCATCGACAGGCTTGGCTATGGCTACACCTTC.

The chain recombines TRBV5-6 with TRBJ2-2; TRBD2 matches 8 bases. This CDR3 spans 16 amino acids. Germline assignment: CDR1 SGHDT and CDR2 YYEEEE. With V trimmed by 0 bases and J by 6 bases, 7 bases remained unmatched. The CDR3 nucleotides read TGTGCCAGCAGCTTGGTTCGGGAGGGCCAATCCGGGGAGCTGTTTTTT. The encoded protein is CASSLVREGQSGELFF.

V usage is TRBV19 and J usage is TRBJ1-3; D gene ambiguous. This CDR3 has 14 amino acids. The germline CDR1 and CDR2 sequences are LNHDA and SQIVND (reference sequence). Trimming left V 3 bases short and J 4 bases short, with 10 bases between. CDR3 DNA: TGTGCCAGTAGTATTCGTTCTCTCGGAAACACCATATATTTT. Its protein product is CASSIRSLGNTIYF.

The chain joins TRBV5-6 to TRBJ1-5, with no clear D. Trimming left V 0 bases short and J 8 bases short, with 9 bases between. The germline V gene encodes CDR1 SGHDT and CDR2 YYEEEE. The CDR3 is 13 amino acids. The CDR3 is CASSLAGWEPQHF. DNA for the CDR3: TGTGCCAGCAGCTTGGCCGGCTGGGAGCCCCAGCATTTT.

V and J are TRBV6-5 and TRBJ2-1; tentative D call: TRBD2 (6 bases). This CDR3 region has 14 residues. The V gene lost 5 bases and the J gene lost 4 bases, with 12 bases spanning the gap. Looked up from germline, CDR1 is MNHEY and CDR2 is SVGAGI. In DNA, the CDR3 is TGTGCCAGCAGTGGGGACTTCCTATACAATGAGCAGTTCTTC. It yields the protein CASSGDFLYNEQFF.

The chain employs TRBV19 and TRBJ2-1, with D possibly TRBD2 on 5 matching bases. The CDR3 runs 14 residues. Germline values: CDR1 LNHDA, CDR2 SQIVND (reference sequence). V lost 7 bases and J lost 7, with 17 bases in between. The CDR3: CASNHGRGNNEQFF. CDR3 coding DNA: TGTGCCAGTAATCATGGTCGAGGGAATAATGAGCAGTTCTTC.